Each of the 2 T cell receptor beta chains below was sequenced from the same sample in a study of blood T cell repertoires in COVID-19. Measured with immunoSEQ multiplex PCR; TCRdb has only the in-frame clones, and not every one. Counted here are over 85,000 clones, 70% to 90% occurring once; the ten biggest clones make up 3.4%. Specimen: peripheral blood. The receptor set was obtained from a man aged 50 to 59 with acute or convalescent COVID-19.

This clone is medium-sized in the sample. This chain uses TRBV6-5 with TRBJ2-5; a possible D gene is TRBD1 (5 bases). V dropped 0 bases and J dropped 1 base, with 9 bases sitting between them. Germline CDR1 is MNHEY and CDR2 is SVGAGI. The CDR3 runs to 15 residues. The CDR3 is CASSYSLRAQETQYF. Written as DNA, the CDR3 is TGTGCCAGCAGTTACTCGCTCAGGGCCCAAGAGACCCAGTACTTC.

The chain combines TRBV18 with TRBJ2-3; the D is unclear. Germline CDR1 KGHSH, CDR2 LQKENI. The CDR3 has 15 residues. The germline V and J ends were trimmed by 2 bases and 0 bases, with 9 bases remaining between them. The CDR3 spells CASSPGQVSTDTQYF. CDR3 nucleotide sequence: TGTGCCAGCTCACCAGGTCAGGTTAGCACAGATACGCAGTATTTT.